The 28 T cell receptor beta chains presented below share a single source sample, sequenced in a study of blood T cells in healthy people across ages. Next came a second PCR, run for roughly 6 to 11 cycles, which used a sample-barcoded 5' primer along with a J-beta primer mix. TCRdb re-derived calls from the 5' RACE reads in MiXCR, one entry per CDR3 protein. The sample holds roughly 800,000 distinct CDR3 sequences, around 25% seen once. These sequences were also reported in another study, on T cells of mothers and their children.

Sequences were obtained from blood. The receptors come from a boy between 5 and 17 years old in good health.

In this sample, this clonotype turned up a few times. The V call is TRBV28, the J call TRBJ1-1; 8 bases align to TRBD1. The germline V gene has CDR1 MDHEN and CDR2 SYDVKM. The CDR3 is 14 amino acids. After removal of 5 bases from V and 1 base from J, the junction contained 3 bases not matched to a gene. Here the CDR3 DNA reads TGTGCCAGCAGTGAAACAGGGGGGAACACTGAAGCTTTCTTT. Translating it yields CASSETGGNTEAFF.

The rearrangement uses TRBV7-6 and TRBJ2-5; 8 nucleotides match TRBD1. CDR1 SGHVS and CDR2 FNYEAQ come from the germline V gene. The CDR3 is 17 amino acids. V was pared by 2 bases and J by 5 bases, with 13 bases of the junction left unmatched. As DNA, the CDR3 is TGTGCCAGCAGCTTAAATCAAGGACAGGGCTCAGGGGAGACCCAGTACTTC. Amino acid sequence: CASSLNQGQGSGETQYF.

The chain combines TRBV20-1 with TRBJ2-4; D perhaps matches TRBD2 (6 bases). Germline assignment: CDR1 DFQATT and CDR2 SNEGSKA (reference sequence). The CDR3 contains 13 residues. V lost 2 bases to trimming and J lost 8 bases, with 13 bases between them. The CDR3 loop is CSARKWGGDIQYF. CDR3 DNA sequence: TGCAGTGCTAGAAAGTGGGGCGGGGACATTCAGTACTTC.

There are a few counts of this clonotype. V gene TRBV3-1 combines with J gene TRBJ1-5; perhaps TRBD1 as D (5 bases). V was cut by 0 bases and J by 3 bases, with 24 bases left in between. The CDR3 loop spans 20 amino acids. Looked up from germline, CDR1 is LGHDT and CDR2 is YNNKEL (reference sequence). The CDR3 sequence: CASSQDGQGPSTRVNQPQHF. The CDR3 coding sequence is TGTGCCAGCAGCCAAGATGGCCAGGGCCCTTCCACCCGGGTCAATCAGCCCCAGCATTTT.

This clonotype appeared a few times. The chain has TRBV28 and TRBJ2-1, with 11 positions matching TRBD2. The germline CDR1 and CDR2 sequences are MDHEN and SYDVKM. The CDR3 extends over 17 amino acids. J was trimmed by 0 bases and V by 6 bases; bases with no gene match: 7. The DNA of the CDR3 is TGTGCCAGCAGCCCCCCTAGCGGGGGGTCCTCCTACAATGAGCAGTTCTTC. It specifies CASSPPSGGSSYNEQFF.

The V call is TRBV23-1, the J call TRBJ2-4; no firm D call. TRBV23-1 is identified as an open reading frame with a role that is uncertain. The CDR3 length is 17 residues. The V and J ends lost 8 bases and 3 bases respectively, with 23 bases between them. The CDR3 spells CASSERQRALGKNIQYF. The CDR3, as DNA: TGCGCCAGCTCCGAACGGCAGCGAGCTTTGGGCAAAAACATTCAGTACTTC.

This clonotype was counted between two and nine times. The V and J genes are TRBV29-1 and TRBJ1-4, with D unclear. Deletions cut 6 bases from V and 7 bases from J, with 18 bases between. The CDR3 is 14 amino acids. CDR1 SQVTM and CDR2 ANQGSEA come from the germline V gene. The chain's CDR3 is CSVAVEGLAEKLFF. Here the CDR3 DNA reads TGCAGCGTAGCTGTAGAGGGCCTGGCTGAAAAACTGTTTTTT.

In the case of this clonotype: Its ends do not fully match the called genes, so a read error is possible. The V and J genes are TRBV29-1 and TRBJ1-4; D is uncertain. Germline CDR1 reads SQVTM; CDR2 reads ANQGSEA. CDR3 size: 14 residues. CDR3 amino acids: CSVDIAGKNEKQFF. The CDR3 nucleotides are TGCAGCGTTGATATCGCGGGGAAGAATGAAAAACAGTTTTTT.

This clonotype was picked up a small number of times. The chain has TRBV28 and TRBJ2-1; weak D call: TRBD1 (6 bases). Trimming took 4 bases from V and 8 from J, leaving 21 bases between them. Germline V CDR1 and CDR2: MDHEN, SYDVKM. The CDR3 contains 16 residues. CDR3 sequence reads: CASSYTLKSGDDEQFF. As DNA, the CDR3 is TGTGCCAGCAGTTACACCCTTAAGTCAGGGGACGATGAGCAGTTCTTC.

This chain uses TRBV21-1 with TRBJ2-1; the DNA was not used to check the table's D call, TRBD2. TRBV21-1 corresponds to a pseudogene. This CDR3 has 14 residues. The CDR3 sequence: CASSIPHKHNEQFF. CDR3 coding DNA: TGTGCCAGCAGCATCCCTCACAAACACAATGAGCAGTTCTTC.

The CDR3 spells CASSQETSGRETQYF. The CDR3 nucleotides are TGTGCCAGCAGCCAAGAAACTAGCGGGAGGGAGACCCAGTACTTC. This sequence joins TRBV4-2 and TRBJ2-5; 12 bases are a match to TRBD2. The CDR3 spans 15 residues. CDR1 is LGHNA and CDR2 is YNFKEQ in the germline V gene. V shed 0 bases and J 5 bases; nucleotides not matched to a gene: 1.

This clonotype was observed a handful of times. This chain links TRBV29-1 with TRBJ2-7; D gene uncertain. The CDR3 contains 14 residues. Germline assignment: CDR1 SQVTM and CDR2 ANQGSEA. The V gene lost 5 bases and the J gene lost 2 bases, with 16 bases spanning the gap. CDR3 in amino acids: CSVNDPGETYEQYF. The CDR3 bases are TGCAGCGTTAATGACCCGGGTGAGACCTACGAGCAGTACTTC.

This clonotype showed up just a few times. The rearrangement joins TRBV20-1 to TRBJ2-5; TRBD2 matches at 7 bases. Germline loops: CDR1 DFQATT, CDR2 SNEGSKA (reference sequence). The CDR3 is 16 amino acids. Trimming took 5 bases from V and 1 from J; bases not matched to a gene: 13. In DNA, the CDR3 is TGCAGTGCTCCCCCGACCGGGGGGAGGGCCCAAGAGACCCAGTACTTC. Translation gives CSAPPTGGRAQETQYF.

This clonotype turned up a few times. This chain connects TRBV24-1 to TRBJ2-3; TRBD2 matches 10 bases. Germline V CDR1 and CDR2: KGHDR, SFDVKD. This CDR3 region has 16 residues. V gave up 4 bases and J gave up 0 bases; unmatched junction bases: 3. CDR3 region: CATSDLTSGSTDTQYF. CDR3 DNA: TGTGCCACCAGTGACCTGACTAGCGGGAGCACAGATACGCAGTATTTT.

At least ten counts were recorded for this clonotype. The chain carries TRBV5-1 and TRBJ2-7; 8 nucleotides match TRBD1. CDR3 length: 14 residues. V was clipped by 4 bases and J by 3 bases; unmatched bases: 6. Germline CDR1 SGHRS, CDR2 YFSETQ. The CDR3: CASSLDRDRYEQYF. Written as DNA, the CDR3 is TGCGCCAGCAGCCTGGACAGGGATCGCTACGAGCAGTACTTC. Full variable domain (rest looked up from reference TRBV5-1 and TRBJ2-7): KAGVTQTPRYLIKTRGQQVTLSCSPISGHRSVSWYQQTPGQGLQFLFEYFSETQRNKGNFPGRFSGRQFSNSRSEMNVSTLELGDSALYLCASSLDRDRYEQYFGPGTRLTVT.

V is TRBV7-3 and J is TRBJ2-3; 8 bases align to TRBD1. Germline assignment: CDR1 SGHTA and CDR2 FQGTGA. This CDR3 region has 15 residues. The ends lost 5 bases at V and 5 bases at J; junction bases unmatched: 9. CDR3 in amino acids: CASSPNQGAKDTQYF. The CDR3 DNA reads TGTGCCAGCAGCCCCAACCAGGGGGCGAAAGATACGCAGTATTTT.

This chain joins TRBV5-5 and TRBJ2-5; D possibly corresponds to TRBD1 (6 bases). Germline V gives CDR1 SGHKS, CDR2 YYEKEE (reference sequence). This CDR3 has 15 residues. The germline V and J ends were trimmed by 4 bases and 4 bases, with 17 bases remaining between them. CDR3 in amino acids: CASSQGSVGPETQYF. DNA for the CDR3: TGTGCCAGCAGCCAGGGGTCAGTCGGTCCAGAGACCCAGTACTTC.

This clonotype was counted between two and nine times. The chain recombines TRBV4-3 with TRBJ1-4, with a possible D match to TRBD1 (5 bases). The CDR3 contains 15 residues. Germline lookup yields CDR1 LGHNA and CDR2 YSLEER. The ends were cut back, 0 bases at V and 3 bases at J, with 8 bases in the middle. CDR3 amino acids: CASSQEGLANEKLFF. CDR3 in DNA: TGCGCCAGCAGCCAAGAGGGGCTGGCTAATGAAAAACTGTTTTTT.

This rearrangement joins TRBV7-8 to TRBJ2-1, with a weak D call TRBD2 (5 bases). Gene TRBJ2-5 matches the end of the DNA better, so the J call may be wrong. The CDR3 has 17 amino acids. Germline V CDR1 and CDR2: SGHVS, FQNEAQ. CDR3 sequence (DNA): TGTGCCAGCAGCTTAGAGGGCTGGACTCCCTTATCGGAGACCCAGTACTTC. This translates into CASSLEGWTPLSETQYF.

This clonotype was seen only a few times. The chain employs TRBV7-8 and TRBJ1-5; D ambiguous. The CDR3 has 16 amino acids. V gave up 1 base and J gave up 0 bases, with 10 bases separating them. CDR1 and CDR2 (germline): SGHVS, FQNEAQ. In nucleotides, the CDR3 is TGTGCCAGCAGCTTAGAACGGGCGTATAGCAATCAGCCCCAGCATTTT. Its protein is CASSLERAYSNQPQHF.

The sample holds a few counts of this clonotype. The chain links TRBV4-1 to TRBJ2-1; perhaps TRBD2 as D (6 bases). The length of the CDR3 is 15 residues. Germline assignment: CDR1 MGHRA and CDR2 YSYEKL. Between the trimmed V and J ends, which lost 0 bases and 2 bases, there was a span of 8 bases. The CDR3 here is CASSQERGTYNEQFF. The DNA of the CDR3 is TGCGCCAGCAGCCAAGAGCGGGGAACCTACAATGAGCAGTTCTTC.

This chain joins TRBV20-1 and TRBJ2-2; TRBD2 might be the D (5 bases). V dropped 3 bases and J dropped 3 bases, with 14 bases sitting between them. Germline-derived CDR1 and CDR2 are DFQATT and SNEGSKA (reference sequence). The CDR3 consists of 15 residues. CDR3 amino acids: CSARDFQLHTGELFF. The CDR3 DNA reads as TGCAGTGCTAGGGACTTCCAGCTACACACCGGGGAGCTGTTTTTT.

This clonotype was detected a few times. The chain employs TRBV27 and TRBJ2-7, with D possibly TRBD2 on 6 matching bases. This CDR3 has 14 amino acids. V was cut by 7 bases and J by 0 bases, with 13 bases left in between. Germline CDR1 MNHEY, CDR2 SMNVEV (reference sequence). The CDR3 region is CASTDRGSSYEQYF. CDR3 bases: TGTGCCAGCACGGATCGGGGGAGCTCCTACGAGCAGTACTTC.

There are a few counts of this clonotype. Here the CDR3 DNA reads TGTGCCATCAGTGAGCCCGAGCACCCCCAGGGGAATGACGAAGGTACGCAGTATTTT. Its protein is CAISEPEHPQGNDEGTQYF. The chain has TRBV10-3 and TRBJ2-3; tentative D call: TRBD1 (6 bases). V was pared by 2 bases and J by 8 bases, with 29 bases between. Germline-derived CDR1 and CDR2 are ENHRY and SYGVKD. CDR3 length: 19 amino acids.

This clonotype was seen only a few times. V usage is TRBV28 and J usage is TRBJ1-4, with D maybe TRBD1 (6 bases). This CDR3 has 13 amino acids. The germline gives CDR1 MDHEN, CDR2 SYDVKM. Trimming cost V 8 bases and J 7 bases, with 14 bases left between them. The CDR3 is CASGLPGVEKLFF. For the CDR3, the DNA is TGTGCCAGCGGCCTGCCAGGGGTTGAAAAACTGTTTTTT. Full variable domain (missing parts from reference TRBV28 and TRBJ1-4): DVKVTQSSRYLVKRTGEKVFLECVQDMDHENMFWYRQDPGLGLRLIYFSYDVKMKEKGDIPEGYSVSREKKERFSLILESASTNQTSMYLCASGLPGVEKLFFGSGTQLSVL.

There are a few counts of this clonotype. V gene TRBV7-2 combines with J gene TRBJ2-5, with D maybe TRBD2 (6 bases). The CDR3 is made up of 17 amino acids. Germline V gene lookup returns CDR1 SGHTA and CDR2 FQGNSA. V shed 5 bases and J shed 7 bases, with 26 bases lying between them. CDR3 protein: CASSLPRGTDFRGTQYF. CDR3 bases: TGTGCCAGCAGCCTCCCCCGGGGGACGGATTTTAGGGGGACCCAGTACTTC.

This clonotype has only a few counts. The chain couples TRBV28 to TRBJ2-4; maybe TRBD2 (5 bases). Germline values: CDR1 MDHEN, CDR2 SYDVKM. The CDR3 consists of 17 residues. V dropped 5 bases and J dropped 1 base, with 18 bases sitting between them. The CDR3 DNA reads TGTGCCAGCAGTCCTTCAGGAGGAAAGGTGGCCAAAAACATTCAGTACTTC. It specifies CASSPSGGKVAKNIQYF.

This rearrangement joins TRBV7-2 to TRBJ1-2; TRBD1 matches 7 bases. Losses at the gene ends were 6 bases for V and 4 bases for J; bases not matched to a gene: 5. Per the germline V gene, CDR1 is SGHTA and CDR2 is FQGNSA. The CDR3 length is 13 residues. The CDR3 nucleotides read TGTGCCAGCAGACCACAGGGGATCTATGGCTACACCTTC. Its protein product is CASRPQGIYGYTF. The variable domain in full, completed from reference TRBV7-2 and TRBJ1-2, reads GAGVSQSPSNKVTEKGKDVELRCDPISGHTALYWYRQSLGQGLEFLIYFQGNSAPDKSGLPSDRFSAERTGGSVSTLTIQRTQQEDSAVYLCASRPQGIYGYTFGSGTRLTVV.